Listed below are T cell receptor beta chains from one sample, sequenced in a study of cytomegalovirus exposure and HLA in healthy donors. Only in-frame clones appear in the TCRdb table, and some are missing; sequencing was by immunoSEQ multiplex PCR. The top ten clones hold around 0.8% of a sample with a few hundred thousand clones, roughly 85% of them seen once. Sequencing used PBMCs. All receptors derive from a woman under 30 in good health and CMV-seronegative. The CDR3 runs from the conserved cysteine through the conserved F or W. Each record gives: CDR3 length, V gene, clone size, J gene, CDR3 protein. Not every row has a clone size; where given, it reads once, few, many or a size class.

16	TRBV6-1	.	TRBJ2-7	CASSEEGTGIAYEQYF
15	TRBV4-3	.	TRBJ1-4	CASSQGGGEREKLFF
17	TRBV4-1	.	TRBJ1-3	CASSQDPDRSSGNTIYF
16	TRBV21-1	.	TRBJ2-7	CASSRRTSESSYEQYF
14	TRBV6-5	.	TRBJ1-2	CASSPGTVPYGYTF
15	TRBV7-2	once	TRBJ2-7	CASSSTSGSGYEQYF
16	TRBV9	.	TRBJ2-2	CASSVGQRSDTGELFF
16	TRBV6-1	.	TRBJ1-4	CASSEVGQGVAEKLFF
15	TRBV5-1	.	TRBJ2-7	CASSLEPQVTYEQYF
16	TRBV9	.	TRBJ2-1	CASSADPLGTSGRSIF
13	TRBV6-5	once	TRBJ1-2	CASSWTGLGGYTF
15	TRBV11-2	.	TRBJ2-1	CASSSVAGESDEQFF
12	TRBV28	once	TRBJ1-1	CASIGEVGEAFF
15	TRBV6-1	.	TRBJ2-1	CASSVWQDIYNEQFF
13	TRBV27	many	TRBJ2-7	CASSLAAISEQYF
13	TRBV19	.	TRBJ2-1	CASSGSSYNEQFF
14	TRBV13	.	TRBJ2-5	CASSSATSFGTQYF
17	TRBV27	.	TRBJ2-1	CASTMGTGTSGENEQFF
14	TRBV5-1	.	TRBJ2-3	CASSFSGSADTQYF
15	TRBV5-1	few	TRBJ1-5	CASSLEQGSNQPQHF
14	TRBV6-5	.	TRBJ2-1	CASRRGLSYNEQFF
14	TRBV18	few	TRBJ2-5	CASSPGTVQETQYF
16	TRBV29-1	.	TRBJ1-2	CSVEIPGQRIGYGYTF
17	TRBV5-4	.	TRBJ2-6	CASSPTQTSSGANVLTF
14	TRBV27	.	TRBJ2-3	CASSLSISTDTQYF
13	TRBV5-8	.	TRBJ2-7	CASRDRGSYEQYF
17	TRBV29-1	.	TRBJ2-1	CSVEGLRGGRSYNEQFF
15	TRBV9	.	TRBJ1-4	CASSVAGTGNEKLFF
13	TRBV5-6	.	TRBJ1-1	CASSLGQGLQAFF
15	TRBV29-1	.	TRBJ2-1	CSVVGLAPTYNEQFF
15	TRBV11-2	.	TRBJ2-1	CASSFSGTNYNEQFF
13	TRBV28	.	TRBJ2-7	CASVGQGGYEQYF
15	TRBV6-5	once	TRBJ1-1	CASSPLGLLNTEAFF
17	TRBV18	.	TRBJ2-6	CASSLDRVSSGANVLTF
14	TRBV19	.	TRBJ2-5	CASTPQGNQETQYF
14	TRBV29-1	.	TRBJ2-3	CSVAGTAATDTQYF
14	TRBV5-1	.	TRBJ2-5	CASSPDRGRETQYF
13	TRBV6-4	once	TRBJ2-2	CASSPQGTGELFF
17	TRBV5-1	.	TRBJ2-5	CASSLKTGTGIGETQYF
15	TRBV2	.	TRBJ1-5	CASSEGRYSNQPQHF
14	TRBV5-4	.	TRBJ1-2	CASSLPAGTHGYTF
13	TRBV5-8	.	TRBJ1-1	CASSLDGATEAFF
13	TRBV6-5	.	TRBJ2-7	CATQRTGGYEQYF
13	TRBV27	.	TRBJ2-1	CASSFDSGNEQFF
15	TRBV18	.	TRBJ1-4	CASSPPTGGNEKLFF
15	TRBV7-9	once	TRBJ2-1	CASNPPGGLYNEQFF
16	TRBV6-6	.	TRBJ2-1	CASSYSSGSSYNEQFF
13	TRBV6-5	.	TRBJ2-3	CARTSGSWDTQYF
13	TRBV7-3	once	TRBJ2-3	CATSGTSGSTQYF
17	TRBV6-1	.	TRBJ1-2	CASSERRERALNYGYTF
13	TRBV5-1	.	TRBJ2-7	CASSLGTGGQQYF
15	TRBV6-8	few	TRBJ2-7	CASRQTGTLSYEQYF
16	TRBV9	.	TRBJ2-1	CASSVTGTSGRNEQFF
12	TRBV30	few	TRBJ2-1	CAWSAGANEQFF
14	TRBV27	.	TRBJ2-7	CASSPQGQGYEQYF
17	TRBV4-1	.	TRBJ2-7	CASSPDGLAGVTGEQYF
14	TRBV29-1	once	TRBJ2-5	CSVDSGYGGETQYF
15	TRBV4-1	.	TRBJ2-5	CASSRGPSVQETQYF
13	TRBV27	few	TRBJ1-2	CASSLRGNYGYTF
15	TRBV25-1	.	TRBJ2-7	CASSDHRDSNYEQYF